The clone carrying this TCR beta chain came up a few times. Its antigen is still unknown. Replicate sorted-subset PCRs were loaded with around 0.2 ug DNA, 30,000 to 35,000 T cell genomes. Clones were read by immunoSEQ multiplex PCR, and TCRdb kept only the in-frame ones, dropping some. This table holds roughly 1,100,000 clones, about 80% found once. The source of the sample is a study of shared clonotypes between healthy human individuals. Regarding the study as a whole: Clonotypes that were shared across four donors made up approximately 5% of naive CD4 clonotypes. Genetic and exposure-history diversity was limited by the few donors. Memory subsets generally showed smaller estimated richness than naive subsets did.

V lost 2 bases and J 5 bases, leaving 7 bases between the germline ends. CDR3 size: 13 residues. The V gene's germline CDR1 is KGHSH and CDR2 LQKENI. This TCR was sampled from a man between 18 and 35 years old in good health. This chain joins TRBV18 and TRBJ1-5; D remains ambiguous. Source material: memory CD4+ T cells sorted from blood. This sample's subset: CD45RA-negative fraction. CDR3 loop: CASSPAMDQPQHF. CDR3 sequence (DNA): TGTGCCAGCTCACCAGCCATGGATCAGCCCCAGCATTTT.